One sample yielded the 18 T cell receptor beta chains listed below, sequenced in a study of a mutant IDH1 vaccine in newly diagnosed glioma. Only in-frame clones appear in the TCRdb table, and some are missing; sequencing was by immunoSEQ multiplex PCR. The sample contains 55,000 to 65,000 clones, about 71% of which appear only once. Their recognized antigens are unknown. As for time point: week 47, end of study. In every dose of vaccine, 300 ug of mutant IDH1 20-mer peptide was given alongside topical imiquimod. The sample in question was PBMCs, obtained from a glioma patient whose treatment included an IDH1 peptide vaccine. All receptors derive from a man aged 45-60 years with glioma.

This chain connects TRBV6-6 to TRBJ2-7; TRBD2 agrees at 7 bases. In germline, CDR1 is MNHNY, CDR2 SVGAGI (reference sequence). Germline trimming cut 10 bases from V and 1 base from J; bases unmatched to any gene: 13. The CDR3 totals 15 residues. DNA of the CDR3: TGTGCCATCGCTGAGAGCGGGATGAATTCCTACGAGCAGTACTTC. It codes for CAIAESGMNSYEQYF.

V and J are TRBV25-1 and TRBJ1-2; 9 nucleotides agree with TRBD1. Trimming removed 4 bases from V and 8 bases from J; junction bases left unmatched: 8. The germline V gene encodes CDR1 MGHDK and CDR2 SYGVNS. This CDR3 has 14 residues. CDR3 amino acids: CASSGGQGQRGYTF. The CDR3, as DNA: TGTGCCAGCAGTGGGGGACAGGGTCAAAGGGGCTACACCTTC.

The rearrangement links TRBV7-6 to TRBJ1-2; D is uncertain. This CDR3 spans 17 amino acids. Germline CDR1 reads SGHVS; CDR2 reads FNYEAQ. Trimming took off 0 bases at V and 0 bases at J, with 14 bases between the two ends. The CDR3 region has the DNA TGTGCCAGCAGCTTAGCGCTGGGCCAGTCAGCTAACTATGGCTACACCTTC. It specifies CASSLALGQSANYGYTF.

The CDR3 region has the DNA TGCGCCAGCAGCTTAACAGGTTCCCAAGAGACCCAGTACTTC. As protein: CASSLTGSQETQYF. The chain has TRBV5-1 and TRBJ2-5; D possibly corresponds to TRBD1 (5 bases). There are 14 residues in the CDR3. CDR1 and CDR2 (germline): SGHRS, YFSETQ. The V gene lost 2 bases and the J gene lost 1 base, with 9 bases spanning the gap.

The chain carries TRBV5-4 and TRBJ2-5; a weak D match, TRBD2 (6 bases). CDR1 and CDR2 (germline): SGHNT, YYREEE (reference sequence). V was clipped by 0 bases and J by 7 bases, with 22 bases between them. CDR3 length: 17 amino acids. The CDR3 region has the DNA TGTGCCAGCAGCTTGGAGGGAATTAGCGGTCCTTCGGCGACCCAGTACTTC. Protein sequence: CASSLEGISGPSATQYF.

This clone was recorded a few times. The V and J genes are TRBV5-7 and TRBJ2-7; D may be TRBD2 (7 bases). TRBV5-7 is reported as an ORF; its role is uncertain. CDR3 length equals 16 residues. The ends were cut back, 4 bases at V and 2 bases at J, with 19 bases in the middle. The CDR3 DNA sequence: TGTGCCAGCAGCCGCCCGAGGGGGGGCCGAACCTACGAGCAGTACTTC. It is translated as CASSRPRGGRTYEQYF.

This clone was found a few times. CDR3 sequence reads: CASRALTGVYGYTF. In nucleotides, the CDR3 is TGTGCCAGCAGGGCATTGACAGGCGTCTATGGCTACACCTTC. This chain links TRBV27 with TRBJ1-2; maybe TRBD1 (6 bases). The CDR3 consists of 14 residues. Trimming took 6 bases from V and 4 from J, leaving 15 bases between them. Germline CDR1 is MNHEY and CDR2 is SMNVEV (reference sequence).

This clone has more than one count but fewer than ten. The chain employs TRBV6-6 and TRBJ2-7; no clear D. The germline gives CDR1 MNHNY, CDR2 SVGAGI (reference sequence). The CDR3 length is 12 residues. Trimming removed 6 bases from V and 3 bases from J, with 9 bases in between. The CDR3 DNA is TGTGCCAGCAGGGTGGAAAACTACGAGCAGTACTTC. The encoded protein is CASRVENYEQYF.

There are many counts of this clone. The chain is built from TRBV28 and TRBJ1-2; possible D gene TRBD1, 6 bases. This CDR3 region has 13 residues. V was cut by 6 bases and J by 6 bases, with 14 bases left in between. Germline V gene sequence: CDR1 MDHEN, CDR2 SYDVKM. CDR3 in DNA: TGTGCCAGCAGAGAAAAGGGGGAGGATGGCTACACCTTC. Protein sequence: CASREKGEDGYTF.

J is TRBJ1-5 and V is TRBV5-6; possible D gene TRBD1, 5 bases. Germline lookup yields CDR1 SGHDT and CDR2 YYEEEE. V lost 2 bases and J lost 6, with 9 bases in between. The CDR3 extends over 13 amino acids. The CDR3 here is CASSFSGGQPQHF. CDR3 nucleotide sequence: TGTGCCAGCAGCTTTTCTGGGGGTCAGCCCCAGCATTTT.

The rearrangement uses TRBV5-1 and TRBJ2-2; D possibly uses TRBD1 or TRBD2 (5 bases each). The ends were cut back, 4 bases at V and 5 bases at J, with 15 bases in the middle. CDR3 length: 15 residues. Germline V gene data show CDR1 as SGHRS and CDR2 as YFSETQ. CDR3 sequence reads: CASSRDGDRTGELFF. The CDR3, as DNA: TGCGCCAGCAGCCGGGACGGAGATAGGACCGGGGAGCTGTTTTTT.

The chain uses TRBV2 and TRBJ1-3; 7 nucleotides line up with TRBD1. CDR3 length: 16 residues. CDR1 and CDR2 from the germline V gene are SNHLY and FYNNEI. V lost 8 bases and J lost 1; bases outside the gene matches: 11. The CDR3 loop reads CASYTALTGSGNTIYF. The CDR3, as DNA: TGTGCCAGCTACACCGCACTGACAGGGTCTGGAAACACCATATATTTT.

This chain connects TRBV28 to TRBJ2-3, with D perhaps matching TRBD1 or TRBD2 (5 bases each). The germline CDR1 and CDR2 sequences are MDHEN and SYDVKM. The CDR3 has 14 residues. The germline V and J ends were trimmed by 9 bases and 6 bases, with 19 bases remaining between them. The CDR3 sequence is CASLDPGRADTQYF. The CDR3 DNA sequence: TGTGCCAGTCTTGACCCGGGGCGTGCGGATACGCAGTATTTT.

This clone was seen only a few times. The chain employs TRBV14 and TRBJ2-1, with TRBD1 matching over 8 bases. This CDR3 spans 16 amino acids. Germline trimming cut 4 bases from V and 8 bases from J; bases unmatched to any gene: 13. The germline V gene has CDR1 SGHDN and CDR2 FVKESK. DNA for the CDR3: TGTGCCAGCAGCCTAAGAACGGGACAGGTGATCTATGAGCAGTTCTTC. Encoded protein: CASSLRTGQVIYEQFF. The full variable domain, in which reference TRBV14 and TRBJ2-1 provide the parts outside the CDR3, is EAGVTQFPSHSVIEKGQTVTLRCDPISGHDNLYWYRRVMGKEIKFLLHFVKESKQDESGMPNNRFLAERTGGTYSTLKVQPAELEDSGVYFCASSLRTGQVIYEQFFGPGTRLTVL.

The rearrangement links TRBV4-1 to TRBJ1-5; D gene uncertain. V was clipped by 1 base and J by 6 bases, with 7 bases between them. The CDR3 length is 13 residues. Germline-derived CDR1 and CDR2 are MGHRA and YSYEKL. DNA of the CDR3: TGCGCCAGCAGCCAAGTTAGTGGTCAGCCCCAGCATTTT. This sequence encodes CASSQVSGQPQHF.

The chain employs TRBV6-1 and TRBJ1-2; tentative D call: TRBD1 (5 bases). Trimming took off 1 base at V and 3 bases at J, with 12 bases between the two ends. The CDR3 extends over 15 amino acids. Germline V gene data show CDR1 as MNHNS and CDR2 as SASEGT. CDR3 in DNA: TGTGCCAGCAGTGAAGAGGGGTTGCCGGACTATGGCTACACCTTC. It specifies CASSEEGLPDYGYTF.

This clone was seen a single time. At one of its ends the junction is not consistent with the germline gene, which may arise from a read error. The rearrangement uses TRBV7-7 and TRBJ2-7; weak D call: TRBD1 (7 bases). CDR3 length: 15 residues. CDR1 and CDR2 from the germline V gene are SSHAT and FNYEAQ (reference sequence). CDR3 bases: TGTGCTAGCAGCTTAGAGCAGGGGGGAACCTACGAGCAGTACTTC. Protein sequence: CASSLEQGGTYEQYF.

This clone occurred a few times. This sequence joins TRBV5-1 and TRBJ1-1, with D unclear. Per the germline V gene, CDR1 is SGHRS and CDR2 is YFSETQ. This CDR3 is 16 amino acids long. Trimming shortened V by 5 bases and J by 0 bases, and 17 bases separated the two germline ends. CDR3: CASRHTAFLMNTEAFF. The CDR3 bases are TGCGCCAGCAGACACACAGCATTCCTCATGAACACTGAAGCTTTCTTT.